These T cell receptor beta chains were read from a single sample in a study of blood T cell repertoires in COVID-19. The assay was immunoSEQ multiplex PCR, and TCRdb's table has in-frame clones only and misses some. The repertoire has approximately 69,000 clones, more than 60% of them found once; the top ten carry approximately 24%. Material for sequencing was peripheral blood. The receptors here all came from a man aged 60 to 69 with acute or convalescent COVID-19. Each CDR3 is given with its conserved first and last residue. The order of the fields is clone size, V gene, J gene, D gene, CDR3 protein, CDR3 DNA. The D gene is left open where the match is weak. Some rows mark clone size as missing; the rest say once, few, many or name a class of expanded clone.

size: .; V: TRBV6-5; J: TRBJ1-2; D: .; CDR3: CASRGRANYGYTF; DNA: TGTGCCAGTCGCGGCAGGGCCAACTATGGCTACACCTTC
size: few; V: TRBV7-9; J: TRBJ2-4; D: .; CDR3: CASSFRGQNIQYF; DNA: TGTGCCAGCAGCTTCAGGGGTCAAAACATTCAGTACTTC
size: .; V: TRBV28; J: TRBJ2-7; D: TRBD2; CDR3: CASSLGGVPYEQYF; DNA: TGTGCCAGCAGTTTAGGGGGGGTTCCCTACGAGCAGTACTTC
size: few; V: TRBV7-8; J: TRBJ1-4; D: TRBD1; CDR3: CASSLVTDRGNEKLFF; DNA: TGTGCCAGCAGCTTAGTAACCGACAGGGGAAATGAAAAACTGTTTTTT
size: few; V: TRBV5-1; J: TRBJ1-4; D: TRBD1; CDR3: CASSPQGEGEKLFF; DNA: TGCGCCAGCAGCCCACAGGGGGAAGGGGAAAAACTGTTTTTT
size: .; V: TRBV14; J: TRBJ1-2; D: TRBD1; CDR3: CASSQQQGAYYGYTF; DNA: TGTGCCAGCAGCCAACAGCAGGGGGCTTACTATGGCTACACCTTC
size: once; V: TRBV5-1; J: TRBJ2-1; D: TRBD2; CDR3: CASSLESGGELNEQFF; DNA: TGCGCCAGCAGCTTGGAGAGCGGGGGGGAGTTAAATGAGCAGTTCTTC
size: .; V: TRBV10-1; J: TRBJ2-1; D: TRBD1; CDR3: CASSSGTGAHNEQFF; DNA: TGCGCCAGCAGCTCCGGGACAGGGGCCCACAATGAGCAGTTCTTC
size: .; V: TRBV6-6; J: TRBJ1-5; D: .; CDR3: CASSPDTINQPQHF; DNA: TGTGCCAGCAGCCCTGACACAATCAATCAGCCCCAGCATTTT
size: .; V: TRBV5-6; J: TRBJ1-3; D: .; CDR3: CASSFIQGVSGNTIYF; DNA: TGTGCCAGCAGCTTTATACAGGGAGTCTCTGGAAACACCATATATTTT
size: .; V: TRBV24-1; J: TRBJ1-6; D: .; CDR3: CATSDQGGSRNSPLHF; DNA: TGTGCCACCAGTGACCAAGGGGGTTCACGGAATTCACCCCTCCACTTT
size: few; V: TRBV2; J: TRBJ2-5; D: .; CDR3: CASRDNGETQYF; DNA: TGTGCCAGCAGGGACAATGGGGAGACCCAGTACTTC
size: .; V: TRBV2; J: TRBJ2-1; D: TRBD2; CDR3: CASSEYGGAFNEQFF; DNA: TGTGCCAGCAGTGAATACGGGGGGGCTTTCAATGAGCAGTTCTTC
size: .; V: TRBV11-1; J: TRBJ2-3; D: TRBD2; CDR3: CASSSAGGDTDTQYF; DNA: TGTGCCAGCAGCTCGGCGGGGGGGGACACAGATACGCAGTATTTT
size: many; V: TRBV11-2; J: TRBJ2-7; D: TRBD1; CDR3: CASSFGQVLLDEQYF; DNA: TGTGCCAGCAGCTTCGGACAGGTTCTGTTAGACGAGCAGTACTTC
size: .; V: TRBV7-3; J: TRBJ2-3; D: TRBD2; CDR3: CASSLAGGNGDTQYF; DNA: TGTGCCAGCAGCTTAGCGGGGGGGAACGGCGATACGCAGTATTTT
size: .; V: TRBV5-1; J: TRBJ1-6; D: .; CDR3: CASSLQTENSPLHF; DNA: TGCGCCAGCAGCTTGCAAACAGAAAATTCACCCCTCCACTTT
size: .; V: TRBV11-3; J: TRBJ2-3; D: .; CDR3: CASSRERADTQYF; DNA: TGTGCCAGCAGTCGGGAGCGAGCAGATACGCAGTATTTT
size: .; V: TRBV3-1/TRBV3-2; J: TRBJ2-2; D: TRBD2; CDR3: CASSPGTSGTGELFF; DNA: TGTGCCAGCAGCCCCGGGACTAGCGGGACCGGGGAGCTGTTTTTT
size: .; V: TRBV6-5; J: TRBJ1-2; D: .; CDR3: CATSTVGNYGYTF; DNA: TGTGCCACTTCGACAGTGGGAAACTATGGCTACACCTTC
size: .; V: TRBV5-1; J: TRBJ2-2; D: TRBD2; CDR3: CASSREAGGPGGELFF; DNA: TGCGCCAGCAGCCGGGAAGCGGGGGGGCCTGGCGGGGAGCTGTTTTTT
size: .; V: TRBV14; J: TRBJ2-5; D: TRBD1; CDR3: CASSHRDRAQPQETQYF; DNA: TGTGCCAGCAGTCACCGGGACAGGGCCCAACCACAAGAGACCCAGTACTTC
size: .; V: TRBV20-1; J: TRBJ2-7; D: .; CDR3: CSATLEEQYF; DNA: TGCAGTGCCACCCTGGAGGAGCAGTACTTC
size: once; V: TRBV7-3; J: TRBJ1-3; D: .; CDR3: CASSLSSGNSGNTIYF; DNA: TGTGCCAGCAGCTTATCGTCGGGGAATAGCGGAAACACCATATATTTT
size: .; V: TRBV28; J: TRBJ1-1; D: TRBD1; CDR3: CASSTGTGLNTEAFF; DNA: TGTGCCAGCAGTACGGGGACAGGGTTGAACACTGAAGCTTTCTTT
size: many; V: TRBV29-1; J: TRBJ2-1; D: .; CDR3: CSARANEQFF; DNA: TGCAGCGCCAGGGCCAATGAGCAGTTCTTC
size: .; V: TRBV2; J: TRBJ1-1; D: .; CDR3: CASKTGNTEAFF; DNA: TGTGCCAGTAAAACAGGGAACACTGAAGCTTTCTTT
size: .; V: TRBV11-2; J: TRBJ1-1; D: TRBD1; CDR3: CASSRTGMNTEAFF; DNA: TGTGCCAGCAGCAGGACAGGGATGAACACTGAAGCTTTCTTT
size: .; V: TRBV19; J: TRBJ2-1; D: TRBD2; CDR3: CASSFLTSGGAVRYNEQFF; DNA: TGTGCCAGTAGTTTTTTGACTAGCGGGGGGGCCGTGAGGTACAATGAGCAGTTCTTC
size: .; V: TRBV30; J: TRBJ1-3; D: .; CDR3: CAWETAGNTIYF; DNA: TGTGCCTGGGAGACAGCTGGAAACACCATATATTTT
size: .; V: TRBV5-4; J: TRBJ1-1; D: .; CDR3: CASRYDRGEAFF; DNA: TGTGCCAGCAGGTACGATAGGGGTGAAGCTTTCTTT
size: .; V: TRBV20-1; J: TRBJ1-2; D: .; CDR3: CSASGGGLEYGYTF; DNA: TGCAGTGCTAGTGGGGGAGGACTGGAATATGGCTACACCTTC
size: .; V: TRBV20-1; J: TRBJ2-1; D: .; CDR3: CSVTYNEQFF; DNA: TGCAGTGTAACCTACAATGAGCAGTTCTTC
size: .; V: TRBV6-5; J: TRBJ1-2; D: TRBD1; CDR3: CASSYSMGQGYGYTF; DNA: TGTGCCAGCAGTTACTCGATGGGACAGGGTTATGGCTACACCTTC
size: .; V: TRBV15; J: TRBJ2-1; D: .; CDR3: CATSRAAGAYNEQFF; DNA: TGTGCCACCAGCAGAGCGGCAGGGGCGTACAATGAGCAGTTCTTC
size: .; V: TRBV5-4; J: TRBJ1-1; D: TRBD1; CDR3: CASSLDRADTEAFF; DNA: TGTGCCAGCAGTTTGGACAGGGCGGACACTGAAGCTTTCTTT
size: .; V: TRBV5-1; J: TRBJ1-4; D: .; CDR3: CASSLVAGIGEKLFF; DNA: TGCGCCAGCAGCTTGGTAGCAGGGATAGGTGAAAAACTGTTTTTT
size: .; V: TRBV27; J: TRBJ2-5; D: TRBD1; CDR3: CASSRQGRQETQYF; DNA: TGTGCCAGCAGTAGACAGGGGAGGCAGGAGACCCAGTACTTC
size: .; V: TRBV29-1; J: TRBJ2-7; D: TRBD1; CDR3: CSVGAGTGNDEQYF; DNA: TGCAGCGTTGGAGCCGGGACAGGGAACGACGAGCAGTACTTC
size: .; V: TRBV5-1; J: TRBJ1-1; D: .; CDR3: CASSLDEGKGEAFF; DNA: TGCGCCAGCAGCTTGGACGAGGGTAAGGGTGAAGCTTTCTTT
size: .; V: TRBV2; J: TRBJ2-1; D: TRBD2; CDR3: CASSGTSTGLAGQPNNEQFF; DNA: TGTGCCAGCAGTGGCACCTCAACCGGACTAGCGGGCCAACCAAACAATGAGCAGTTCTTC
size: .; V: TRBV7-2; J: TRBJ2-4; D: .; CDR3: CASSLPGAKNIQYF; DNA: TGTGCCAGCAGCTTACCCGGAGCCAAAAACATTCAGTACTTC
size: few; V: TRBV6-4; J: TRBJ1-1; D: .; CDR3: CASSDVAGGSEAFF; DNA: TGTGCCAGCAGTGACGTGGCGGGGGGTAGTGAAGCTTTCTTT
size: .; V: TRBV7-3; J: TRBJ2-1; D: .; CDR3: CASSLTVESYNEQFF; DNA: TGTGCCAGCAGCCTAACAGTAGAGTCCTACAATGAGCAGTTCTTC
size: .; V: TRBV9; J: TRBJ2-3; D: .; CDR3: CASSPRPLSTDTQYF; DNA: TGTGCCAGCAGCCCCCGTCCCCTAAGCACAGATACGCAGTATTTT
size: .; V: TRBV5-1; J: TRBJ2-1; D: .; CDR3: CASSTDSSYNEQFF; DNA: TGCGCCAGCAGCACGGACAGTTCCTACAATGAGCAGTTCTTC
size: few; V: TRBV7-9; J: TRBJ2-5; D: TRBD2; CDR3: CASSLGGGRWQETQYF; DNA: TGTGCCAGCAGCTTAGGGGGCGGGAGGTGGCAAGAGACCCAGTACTTC
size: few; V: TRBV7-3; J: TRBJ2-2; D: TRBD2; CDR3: CASMAGGPGGELFF; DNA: TGTGCCAGCATGGCGGGAGGGCCAGGCGGGGAGCTGTTTTTT
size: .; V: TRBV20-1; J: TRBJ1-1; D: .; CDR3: CSAREDPAFF; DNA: TGCAGTGCTAGGGAGGACCCAGCTTTCTTT
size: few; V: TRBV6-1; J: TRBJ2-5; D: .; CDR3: CASSEIAGGETQYF; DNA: TGTGCCAGCAGTGAAATTGCGGGCGGAGAGACCCAGTACTTC
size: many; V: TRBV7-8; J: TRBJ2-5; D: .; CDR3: CASSPRWGLETQYF; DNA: TGTGCCAGCAGCCCACGATGGGGACTAGAGACCCAGTACTTC
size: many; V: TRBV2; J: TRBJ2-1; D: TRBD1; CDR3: CASSDRTGDTEQFF; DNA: TGTGCCAGCAGTGACCGGACAGGTGACACTGAGCAGTTCTTC
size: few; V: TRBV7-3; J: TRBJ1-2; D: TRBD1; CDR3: CASSLMAPGQGAEGYTF; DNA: TGTGCCAGCAGCTTAATGGCACCGGGACAGGGGGCGGAGGGCTACACCTTC
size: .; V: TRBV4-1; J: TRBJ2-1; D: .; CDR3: CASSQDGLNSYNEQFF; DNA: TGCGCCAGCAGCCAAGACGGACTTAACTCCTACAATGAGCAGTTCTTC
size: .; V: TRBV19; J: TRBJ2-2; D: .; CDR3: CASSIAPRSNTGELFF; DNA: TGTGCCAGTAGTATAGCGCCCAGGTCCAACACCGGGGAGCTGTTTTTT